The 27 T cell receptor beta chains below all came from one sample that was sequenced in a study of T cells after posttransplantation cyclophosphamide. Cyclophosphamide on days +3 and +4 followed busulfan-fludarabine conditioning and a marrow graft. Method: immunoSEQ multiplex PCR; TCRdb's copy keeps in-frame clones and lacks some. This sample carries around 37,000 clones, about three quarters of them seen once, and the ten largest clones take approximately 8.7%. The sequencing here drew on CD4+ T cells sorted from blood, taken roughly 250 weeks after a stem cell transplant with posttransplant cyclophosphamide. These receptors all stem from a female patient in her thirties or forties who received an allogeneic stem cell transplant from a related donor, was CMV-positive, and had no GVHD. Some T cells may arise from the graft donor.

This CDR3 reads CASSLAGQSSYEQYF. In DNA form, the CDR3 reads TGCGCCAGCAGCTTGGCGGGACAGAGCTCCTACGAGCAGTACTTC. The V and J genes are TRBV5-1 and TRBJ2-7, with 7 bases aligning to TRBD1. Germline values: CDR1 SGHRS, CDR2 YFSETQ. This CDR3 is built from 15 residues. V was pared by 0 bases and J by 0 bases, with 3 bases of the junction left unmatched.

The chain combines TRBV2 with TRBJ1-1; D remains unclear. Per germline, CDR1 SNHLY and CDR2 FYNNEI. Trimming removed 6 bases from V and 5 bases from J, with 13 bases in between. The CDR3 spans 13 residues. The CDR3 sequence is CASRETGRTEAFF. DNA for the CDR3: TGTGCCAGCAGGGAAACTGGGAGAACTGAAGCTTTCTTT.

The chain employs TRBV4-3 and TRBJ2-3; possible D gene TRBD1, 5 bases. The CDR3 totals 16 residues. Per germline, CDR1 LGHNA and CDR2 YSLEER. Trimming took 4 bases from V and 3 from J, leaving 17 bases between them. CDR3 DNA sequence: TGCGCCAGCAGCCCCAGTAGGGGTGTCGGTACAGATACGCAGTATTTT. Translation: CASSPSRGVGTDTQYF.

The sample holds one count of this clone. This rearrangement joins TRBV13 to TRBJ2-1; 13 nucleotides match TRBD2. Germline V CDR1 and CDR2: PRHDT, FYEKMQ (reference sequence). Losses at the gene ends were 3 bases for V and 7 bases for J; bases not matched to a gene: 6. This CDR3 is 16 amino acids long. The DNA of the CDR3 is TGTGCCAGCAGCTTCTGGACTAGCGGGGGCGAAAATGAGCAGTTCTTC. It codes for CASSFWTSGGENEQFF.

This chain joins TRBV6-4 and TRBJ1-5; 9 bases line up with TRBD1. The CDR3 is 19 amino acids. After removal of 3 bases from V and 2 bases from J, the junction contained 14 bases not matched to a gene. Germline-derived CDR1 and CDR2 are MRHNA and SNTAGT. CDR3 loop: CASSDRGQGKKSGNQPQHF. Written as DNA, the CDR3 is TGTGCCAGCAGTGATCGAGGACAGGGGAAAAAATCAGGCAATCAGCCCCAGCATTTT.

V gene TRBV7-2 combines with J gene TRBJ2-3; 11 positions agree with TRBD2. This CDR3 is built from 16 residues. J lost 5 bases, V lost 6 bases, and 10 bases had no gene match. The V gene's germline CDR1 is SGHTA and CDR2 FQGNSA. CDR3 residues: CASRPTSGGRRDTQYF. DNA for the CDR3: TGTGCCAGCAGGCCTACTAGCGGGGGAAGGAGAGATACGCAGTATTTT.

This rearrangement joins TRBV6-1 to TRBJ2-5; TRBD2 is a possible D gene (5 bases). Per germline, CDR1 MNHNS and CDR2 SASEGT. This CDR3 contains 15 residues. The germline V and J ends were trimmed by 7 bases and 5 bases, with 20 bases remaining between them. DNA of the CDR3: TGTGCCAGCAAGGGAACGAGGGCCTCCGGGGAGACCCAGTACTTC. Protein product: CASKGTRASGETQYF.

V is TRBV27 and J is TRBJ2-7; 9 bases match TRBD1. Losses at the gene ends were 0 bases for V and 0 bases for J; bases not matched to a gene: 3. The CDR3 is made up of 16 amino acids. The V gene's germline CDR1 is MNHEY and CDR2 SMNVEV (reference sequence). CDR3 protein: CASSLSGTGLSYEQYF. In nucleotides, the CDR3 is TGTGCCAGCAGTTTATCCGGGACAGGGCTCTCCTACGAGCAGTACTTC.

This clone has more than one count but fewer than ten. The chain couples TRBV2 to TRBJ1-6; D possibly corresponds to TRBD1 (5 bases). CDR1 is SNHLY and CDR2 is FYNNEI in the germline V gene. The germline V and J ends were trimmed by 6 bases and 5 bases, with 20 bases remaining between them. This CDR3 region has 17 residues. CDR3 residues: CASRRLGGETNNSPLHF. The CDR3 nucleotides are TGTGCCAGCAGACGCCTCGGGGGAGAGACCAATAATTCACCCCTCCACTTT.

The rearrangement uses TRBV10-1 and TRBJ2-5; the match to TRBD2 covers 8 bases. Germline trimming cut 1 base from V and 5 bases from J; bases unmatched to any gene: 6. The CDR3 is 15 residues long. Germline V CDR1 and CDR2: WNHNN, SYGVQD (reference sequence). The CDR3 loop is CASSELGLAWETQYF. CDR3 coding DNA: TGCGCCAGCAGTGAGTTAGGACTAGCCTGGGAGACCCAGTACTTC.

The chain employs TRBV7-9 and TRBJ1-4, with 7 bases aligning to TRBD1. Germline V gene data show CDR1 as SEHNR and CDR2 as FQNEAQ (reference sequence). This CDR3 is 18 amino acids long. V was clipped by 5 bases and J by 4 bases; unmatched bases: 16. DNA of the CDR3: TGTGCCAGCAGCAAAGACAGGGCCCACCACGCAAGTAATGAAAAACTGTTTTTT. Translating it yields CASSKDRAHHASNEKLFF.

The V call is TRBV11-2, the J call TRBJ2-1; TRBD2 matches 8 bases. Per the germline V gene, CDR1 is SGHAT and CDR2 is FQNNGV. Germline trimming cut 1 base from V and 14 bases from J; bases unmatched to any gene: 13. This CDR3 spans 15 amino acids. The DNA of the CDR3 is TGTGCCAGCAGCTTAGTGGGGAATAGCGGGGATAGGGAGTTCTTC. Protein product: CASSLVGNSGDREFF. The full variable domain, its missing parts supplied by reference TRBV11-2 and TRBJ2-1, is EAGVAQSPRYKIIEKRQSVAFWCNPISGHATLYWYQQILGQGPKLLIQFQNNGVVDDSQLPKDRFSAERLKGVDSTLKIQPAKLEDSAVYLCASSLVGNSGDREFFGPGTRLTVL.

The chain has TRBV15 and TRBJ1-1; no definite D call. Trimming took 3 bases from V and 2 from J, leaving 10 bases between them. CDR1 and CDR2 (germline): LNHNV, YYDKDF (reference sequence). The CDR3 spans 14 residues. The CDR3 region has the DNA TGTGCCACCAGCAGGCGGACTCGTAACACTGAAGCTTTCTTT. This codes for CATSRRTRNTEAFF.

The chain is built from TRBV11-3 and TRBJ2-2; D gene unclear. V lost 0 bases, J lost 5 bases, and 10 bases lay in between. In germline, CDR1 is SGHNT, CDR2 YENEEA. The CDR3 consists of 15 residues. The CDR3 spells CASSLDLQPTGELFF. The CDR3 DNA follows: TGTGCCAGCAGCTTAGATCTACAGCCAACCGGGGAGCTGTTTTTT.

This chain links TRBV9 with TRBJ2-7; D possibly corresponds to TRBD2 (6 bases). The germline gives CDR1 SGDLS, CDR2 YYNGEE. The CDR3 covers 21 residues. V was cut by 1 base and J by 0 bases, with 29 bases left in between. The CDR3 DNA sequence: TGTGCCAGCAGCGTAAATAAATGGAGGGGCAGGCTCCGTCATAACTCCTACGAGCAGTACTTC. Translating gives CASSVNKWRGRLRHNSYEQYF.

The rearrangement uses TRBV25-1 and TRBJ2-1, with D possibly TRBD2 on 6 matching bases. The CDR3 runs 14 residues. V shed 6 bases and J shed 3 bases, with 12 bases lying between them. In germline, CDR1 is MGHDK, CDR2 SYGVNS. The CDR3: CASRFAGGYNEQFF. In nucleotides, the CDR3 is TGTGCCAGCAGGTTCGCCGGGGGCTACAATGAGCAGTTCTTC.

The chain joins TRBV7-2 to TRBJ2-2, with 7 bases aligning to TRBD2. This CDR3 is built from 16 residues. Germline values: CDR1 SGHTA, CDR2 FQGNSA. Germline trimming cut 3 bases from V and 0 bases from J; bases unmatched to any gene: 4. The CDR3 loop reads CASSLTSGANTGELFF. Written as DNA, the CDR3 is TGTGCCAGCAGCTTGACGAGCGGGGCGAACACCGGGGAGCTGTTTTTT. Using reference TRBV7-2 and TRBJ2-2 for the parts outside the CDR3, the full variable domain is GAGVSQSPSNKVTEKGKDVELRCDPISGHTALYWYRQSLGQGLEFLIYFQGNSAPDKSGLPSDRFSAERTGGSVSTLTIQRTQQEDSAVYLCASSLTSGANTGELFFGEGSRLTVL.

The J gene is TRBJ1-5, the V gene TRBV29-1; no firm D call. V lost 0 bases and J lost 9, with 15 bases in between. CDR1 is SQVTM, CDR2 ANQGSEA, per germline. The length of the CDR3 is 14 residues. CDR3 protein: CSVEDPIEGRPQHF. Here the CDR3 DNA reads TGCAGCGTTGAAGATCCCATTGAGGGCCGGCCCCAGCATTTT.

V is TRBV5-1 and J is TRBJ2-3, with 11 positions matching TRBD2. The CDR3 spans 15 residues. The V gene's germline CDR1 is SGHRS and CDR2 YFSETQ. Trimming took 4 bases from V and 3 from J; bases not matched to a gene: 4. CDR3 region: CASSISGGATDTQYF. CDR3 nucleotides: TGCGCCAGCAGCATTAGCGGGGGGGCAACAGATACGCAGTATTTT.

The chain employs TRBV4-2 and TRBJ2-5; TRBD2 matches 12 bases. In germline, CDR1 is LGHNA, CDR2 YNFKEQ. The ends lost 4 bases at V and 5 bases at J; junction bases unmatched: 11. The CDR3 extends over 17 amino acids. CDR3 sequence (DNA): TGTGCCAGCAGCCCCTTGGGTCTAGCGGGGGGGTGGGAGACCCAGTACTTC. It yields the protein CASSPLGLAGGWETQYF.

The rearrangement joins TRBV5-1 to TRBJ2-3; 13 positions match TRBD2. Germline assignment: CDR1 SGHRS and CDR2 YFSETQ. This CDR3 is built from 15 residues. V lost 4 bases, J lost 4 bases, and 3 bases stayed unmatched. In DNA form, the CDR3 reads TGCGCCAGCAGCGCACTAGCGGGGGGGCCAGATACGCAGTATTTT. Protein sequence: CASSALAGGPDTQYF.

This clone was seen more than once but under ten times. This rearrangement joins TRBV5-1 to TRBJ2-7, with TRBD1 matching 9 bases. V lost 1 base, J lost 2 bases, and 4 bases stayed unmatched. The germline V gene encodes CDR1 SGHRS and CDR2 YFSETQ. CDR3 length: 15 amino acids. In DNA, the CDR3 is TGCGCCAGCAGCTTGTCGGGACAGGGAGCCTACGAGCAGTACTTC. Protein product: CASSLSGQGAYEQYF.

The V and J genes are TRBV5-1 and TRBJ1-1, with D unclear. CDR3 length: 15 amino acids. Germline V gene lookup returns CDR1 SGHRS and CDR2 YFSETQ. Trimming took off 0 bases at V and 6 bases at J, with 15 bases between the two ends. CDR3 nucleotides: TGCGCCAGCAGCTTGGACCCAGGCAGAAGCTCTGAAGCTTTCTTT. It yields the protein CASSLDPGRSSEAFF.

The chain has TRBV6-5 and TRBJ2-1; D remains ambiguous. The V end lost 2 bases, the J end lost 0 bases, and 11 bases lay between the germline ends. The CDR3 has 16 amino acids. CDR1 and CDR2 (germline): MNHEY, SVGAGI. CDR3 coding DNA: TGTGCCAGCAGTTACCGAGGCTTTTACTCCTACAATGAGCAGTTCTTC. Its protein product is CASSYRGFYSYNEQFF.

This sequence joins TRBV9 and TRBJ2-2, with 7 nucleotides matching TRBD1. CDR1 is SGDLS, CDR2 YYNGEE, per germline. The CDR3 is 15 amino acids. Trimming removed 1 base from V and 5 bases from J; junction bases left unmatched: 5. The CDR3 spells CASSVLGRGTGELFF. The DNA of the CDR3 is TGTGCCAGCAGCGTATTGGGCAGGGGGACCGGGGAGCTGTTTTTT.

The rearrangement links TRBV5-1 to TRBJ1-2; D is unclear. Germline V gives CDR1 SGHRS, CDR2 YFSETQ. CDR3 length: 13 residues. The germline V and J ends were trimmed by 2 bases and 0 bases, with 5 bases remaining between them. CDR3: CASSFTANYGYTF. The CDR3 nucleotides read TGCGCCAGCAGCTTTACAGCTAACTATGGCTACACCTTC.

The genes are TRBV6-1 and TRBJ2-5; 7 nucleotides align to TRBD2. The CDR3 consists of 14 residues. The germline V gene encodes CDR1 MNHNS and CDR2 SASEGT. The J segment lost 4 bases and the V segment lost 8 bases, leaving 10 bases of the junction unmatched. CDR3 residues: CASPRGDLGETQYF. CDR3 nucleotide sequence: TGTGCCAGCCCTCGGGGGGACTTGGGAGAGACCCAGTACTTC.